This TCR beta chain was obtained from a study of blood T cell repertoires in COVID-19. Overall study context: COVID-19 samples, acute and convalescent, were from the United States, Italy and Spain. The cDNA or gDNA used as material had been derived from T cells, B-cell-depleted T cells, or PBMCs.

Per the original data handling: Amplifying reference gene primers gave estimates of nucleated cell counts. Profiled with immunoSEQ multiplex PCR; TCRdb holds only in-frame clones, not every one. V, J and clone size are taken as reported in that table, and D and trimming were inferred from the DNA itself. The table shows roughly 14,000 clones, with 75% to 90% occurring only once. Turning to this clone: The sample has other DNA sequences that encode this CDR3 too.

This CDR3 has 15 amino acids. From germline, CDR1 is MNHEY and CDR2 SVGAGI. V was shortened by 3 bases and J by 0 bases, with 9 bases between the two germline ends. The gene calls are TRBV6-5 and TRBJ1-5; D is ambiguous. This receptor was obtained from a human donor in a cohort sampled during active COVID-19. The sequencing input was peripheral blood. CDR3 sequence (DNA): TGTGCCAGCAGTTATTCGGGAGGTAGCAATCAGCCCCAGCATTTT. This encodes CASSYSGGSNQPQHF.